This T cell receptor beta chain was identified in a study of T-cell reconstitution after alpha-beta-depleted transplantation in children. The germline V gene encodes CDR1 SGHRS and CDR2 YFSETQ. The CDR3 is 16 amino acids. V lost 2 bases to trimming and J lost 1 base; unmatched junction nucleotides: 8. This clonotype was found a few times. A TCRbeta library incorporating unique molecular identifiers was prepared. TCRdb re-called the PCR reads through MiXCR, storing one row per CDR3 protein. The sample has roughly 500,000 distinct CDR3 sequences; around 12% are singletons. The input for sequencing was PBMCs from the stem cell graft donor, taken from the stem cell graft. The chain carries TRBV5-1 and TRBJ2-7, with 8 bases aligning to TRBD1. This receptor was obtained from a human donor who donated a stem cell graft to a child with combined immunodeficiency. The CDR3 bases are TGCGCCAGCAGCTTAGGAGGGAGACAGGGGTCCTACGAGCAGTACTTC. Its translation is CASSLGGRQGSYEQYF.